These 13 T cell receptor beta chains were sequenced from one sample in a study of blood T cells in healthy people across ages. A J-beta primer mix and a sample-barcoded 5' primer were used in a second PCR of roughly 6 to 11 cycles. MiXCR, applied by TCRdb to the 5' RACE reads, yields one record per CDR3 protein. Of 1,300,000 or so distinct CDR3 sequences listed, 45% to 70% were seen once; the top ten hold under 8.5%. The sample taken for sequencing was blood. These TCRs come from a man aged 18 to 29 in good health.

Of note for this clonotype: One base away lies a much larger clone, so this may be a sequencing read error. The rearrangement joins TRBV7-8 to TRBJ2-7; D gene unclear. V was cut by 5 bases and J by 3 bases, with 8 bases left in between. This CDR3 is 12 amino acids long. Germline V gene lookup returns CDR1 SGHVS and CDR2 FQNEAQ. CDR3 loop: CASSPEYYEQYF. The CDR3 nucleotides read TGTGCCAGCAGCCCTGAATACTACGAGCAGTACTTC.

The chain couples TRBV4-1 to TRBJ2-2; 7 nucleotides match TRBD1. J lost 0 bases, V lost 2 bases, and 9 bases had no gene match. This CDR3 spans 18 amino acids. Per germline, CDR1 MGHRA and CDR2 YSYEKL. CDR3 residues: CASSQTYGQVPNTGELFF. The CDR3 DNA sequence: TGCGCCAGCAGCCAAACCTATGGACAGGTCCCGAACACCGGGGAGCTGTTTTTT.

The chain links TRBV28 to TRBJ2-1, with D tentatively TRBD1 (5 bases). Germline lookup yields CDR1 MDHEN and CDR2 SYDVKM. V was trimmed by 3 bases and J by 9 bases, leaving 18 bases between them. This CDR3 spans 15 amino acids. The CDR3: CASSFRRSRVPEQFF. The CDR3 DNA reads TGTGCCAGCAGTTTTCGACGATCCAGGGTTCCTGAGCAGTTCTTC.

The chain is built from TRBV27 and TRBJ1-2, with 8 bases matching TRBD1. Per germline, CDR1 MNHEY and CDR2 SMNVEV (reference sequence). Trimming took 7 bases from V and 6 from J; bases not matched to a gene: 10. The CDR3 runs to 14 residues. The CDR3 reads CASTPFDRGDGYTF. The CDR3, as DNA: TGTGCCAGCACCCCGTTCGACAGGGGCGATGGCTACACCTTC.

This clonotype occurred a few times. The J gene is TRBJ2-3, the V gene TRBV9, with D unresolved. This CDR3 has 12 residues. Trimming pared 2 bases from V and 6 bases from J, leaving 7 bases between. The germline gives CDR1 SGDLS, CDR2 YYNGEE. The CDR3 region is CASSVGDDTQYF. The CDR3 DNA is TGTGCCAGCAGCGTGGGCGACGATACGCAGTATTTT.

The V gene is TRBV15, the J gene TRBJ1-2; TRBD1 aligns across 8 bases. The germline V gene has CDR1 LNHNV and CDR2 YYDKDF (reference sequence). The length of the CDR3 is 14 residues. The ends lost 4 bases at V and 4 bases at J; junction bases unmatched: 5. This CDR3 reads CATSIRTGPYGYTF. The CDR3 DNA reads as TGTGCCACCAGCATCCGGACAGGGCCCTATGGCTACACCTTC.

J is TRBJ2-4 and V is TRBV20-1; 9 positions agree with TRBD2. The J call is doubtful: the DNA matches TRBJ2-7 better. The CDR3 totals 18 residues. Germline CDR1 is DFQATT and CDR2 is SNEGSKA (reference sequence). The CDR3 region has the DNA TGCAGTGCTAGGTTTGTGACTAGCGGAACATTGGGATCCTACGAGCAGTACTTC. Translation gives CSARFVTSGTLGSYEQYF.

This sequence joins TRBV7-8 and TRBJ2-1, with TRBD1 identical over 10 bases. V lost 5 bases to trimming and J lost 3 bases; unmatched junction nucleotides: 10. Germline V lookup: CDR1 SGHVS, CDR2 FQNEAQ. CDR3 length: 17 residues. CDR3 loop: CASSEIGTGVIYNEQFF. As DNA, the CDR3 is TGTGCCAGCAGCGAAATCGGGACAGGGGTTATCTACAATGAGCAGTTCTTC.

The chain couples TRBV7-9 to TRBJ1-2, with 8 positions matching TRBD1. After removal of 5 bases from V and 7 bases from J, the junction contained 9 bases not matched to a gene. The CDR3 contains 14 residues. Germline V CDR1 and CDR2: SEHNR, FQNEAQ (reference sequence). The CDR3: CASSRPGQAVGYTF. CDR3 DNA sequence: TGTGCCAGCAGCCGACCGGGACAGGCAGTTGGCTACACCTTC. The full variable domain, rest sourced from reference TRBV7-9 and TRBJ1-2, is DTGVSQNPRHKITKRGQNVTFRCDPISEHNRLYWYRQTLGQGPEFLTYFQNEAQLEKSRLLSDRFSAERPKGSFSTLEIQRTEQGDSAMYLCASSRPGQAVGYTFGSGTRLTVV.

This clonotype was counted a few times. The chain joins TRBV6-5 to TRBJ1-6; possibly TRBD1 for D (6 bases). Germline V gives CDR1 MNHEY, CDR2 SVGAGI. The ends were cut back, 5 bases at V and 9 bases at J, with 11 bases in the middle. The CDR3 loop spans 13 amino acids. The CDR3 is CASSVGGGSPLHF. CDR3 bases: TGTGCCAGCAGTGTGGGGGGCGGTTCACCCCTCCACTTT.

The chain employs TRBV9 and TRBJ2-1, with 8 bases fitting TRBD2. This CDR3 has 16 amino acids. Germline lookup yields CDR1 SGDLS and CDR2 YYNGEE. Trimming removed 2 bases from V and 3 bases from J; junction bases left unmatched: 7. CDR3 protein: CASSVSTGGDYNEQFF. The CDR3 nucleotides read TGTGCCAGCAGCGTGTCAACGGGGGGGGACTACAATGAGCAGTTCTTC.

For the CDR3, the DNA is TGTGCCAGCAGCAAGCCCCCGGGACGCCTTACGAATGAGCAGTTCTTC. Protein sequence: CASSKPPGRLTNEQFF. This chain connects TRBV3-1 to TRBJ2-1; D is perhaps TRBD1 or TRBD2 (5 bases each). Trimming pared 5 bases from V and 7 bases from J, leaving 21 bases between. Germline V gene sequence: CDR1 LGHDT, CDR2 YNNKEL (reference sequence). This CDR3 is 16 amino acids long.

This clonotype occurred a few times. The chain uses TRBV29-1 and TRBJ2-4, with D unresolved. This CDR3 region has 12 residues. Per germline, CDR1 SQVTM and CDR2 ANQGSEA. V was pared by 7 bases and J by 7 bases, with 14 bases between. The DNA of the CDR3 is TGCAGCGGTGTCCAGACCGGGAACATTCAGTACTTC. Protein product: CSGVQTGNIQYF.